These 11 T cell receptor beta chains were sequenced from one sample in a study of shared clonotypes between healthy human individuals. Here immunoSEQ multiplex PCR was the method, and the copy in TCRdb shows in-frame clones only, minus some. This table has approximately 2,300,000 clones, roughly 92% appearing once. Sequenced sample: naive CD4+ T cells from PBMCs. Subset denoted: CD45RA+ positively selected. Receptors originate from a man in his late teens or twenties in good health. Some clones in this sample may be carry-over from other donors' samples.

Of note for this clone: The same CDR3 arises from other DNA sequences in this sample as well. The chain's CDR3 is CASSPSGGETQYF. CDR3 in DNA: TGTGCCAGCAGCCCCAGCGGGGGAGAGACCCAGTACTTC. The chain couples TRBV7-3 to TRBJ2-5; 8 bases are shared with TRBD2. CDR1 is SGHTA and CDR2 is FQGTGA in the germline V gene. Trimming cost V 5 bases and J 4 bases; bases outside gene matches: 3. The CDR3 sequence is 13 residues long.

The chain uses TRBV19 and TRBJ1-1, with TRBD1 identical over 11 bases. This CDR3 has 16 amino acids. The germline V gene has CDR1 LNHDA and CDR2 SQIVND (reference sequence). J lost 5 bases, V lost 6 bases, and 11 bases had no gene match. CDR3 in amino acids: CASRGNPGQGGTEAFF. The DNA of the CDR3 is TGTGCCAGTAGAGGAAATCCGGGACAGGGGGGGACTGAAGCTTTCTTT.

This clone occurred a few times. Other nucleotide sequences from this sample produce the same CDR3. The CDR3 bases are TGTGCCAGCAGTTCCGGGACAGGGGGCATCTACGAGCAGTACTTC. Amino acid sequence: CASSSGTGGIYEQYF. The chain couples TRBV28 to TRBJ2-7; the match to TRBD1 covers 12 bases. J was trimmed by 3 bases and V by 4 bases; bases with no gene match: 4. Germline V gene data show CDR1 as MDHEN and CDR2 as SYDVKM. The CDR3 is made up of 15 amino acids.

V and J are TRBV5-5 and TRBJ2-7, with a weak D call TRBD2 (5 bases). The V end lost 0 bases, the J end lost 6 bases, and 7 bases lay between the germline ends. The CDR3 is 12 residues long. Germline loops: CDR1 SGHKS, CDR2 YYEKEE (reference sequence). CDR3 nucleotide sequence: TGTGCCAGCAGCTTGGTCCGGGGCGAGCAGTACTTC. Its protein product is CASSLVRGEQYF.

The genes are TRBV15 and TRBJ2-7; D is undetermined. Per germline, CDR1 LNHNV and CDR2 YYDKDF (reference sequence). The CDR3 length is 13 residues. Trimming took off 3 bases at V and 2 bases at J, with 8 bases between the two ends. For the CDR3, the DNA is TGTGCCACCAGCAGTGCGCGTCCCTACGAGCAGTACTTC. It specifies CATSSARPYEQYF.

The chain carries TRBV7-2 and TRBJ2-1; D tentatively fits TRBD1 or TRBD2 (5 bases each). In germline, CDR1 is SGHTA, CDR2 FQGNSA. The CDR3 is 18 amino acids. Trimming took off 4 bases at V and 1 base at J, with 20 bases between the two ends. The DNA of the CDR3 is TGTGCCAGCAGCTCGTACGGGACGGCTTCGTCTTCCTACAATGAGCAGTTCTTC. Translating gives CASSSYGTASSSYNEQFF.

The chain employs TRBV19 and TRBJ2-3; D is uncertain. With 5 bases removed from V and 5 bases from J, the gap between germline ends came to 8 bases. CDR1 and CDR2 (germline): LNHDA, SQIVND (reference sequence). The CDR3 spans 12 residues. This CDR3 reads CASSATGDTQYF. CDR3 nucleotide sequence: TGTGCCAGTAGTGCGACGGGAGATACGCAGTATTTT.

This sequence joins TRBV5-1 and TRBJ2-1; maybe TRBD2 (5 bases). CDR1 and CDR2 (germline): SGHRS, YFSETQ. V was shortened by 4 bases and J by 0 bases, with 23 bases between the two germline ends. The CDR3 sequence is 19 residues long. The CDR3 coding sequence is TGCGCCAGCAGCCAAAGGAGATTAGGGAGTACGGGCTCCTACAATGAGCAGTTCTTC. It encodes CASSQRRLGSTGSYNEQFF.

Concerning this clone: Other nucleotide sequences from this sample produce the same CDR3. The chain combines TRBV2 with TRBJ2-4; D unresolved. Germline-derived CDR1 and CDR2 are SNHLY and FYNNEI. V gave up 1 base and J gave up 3 bases, with 7 bases separating them. The CDR3 is 14 amino acids. The CDR3 loop reads CASSEGGSKNIQYF. For the CDR3, the DNA is TGTGCCAGCAGTGAAGGGGGTAGCAAAAACATTCAGTACTTC.

Of note for this clone: The same CDR3 also results from other DNA sequences found in this sample. CDR3 protein: CASSLDTNYGYTF. Written as DNA, the CDR3 is TGCGCCAGCAGCTTGGACACCAACTATGGCTACACCTTC. The J gene is TRBJ1-2, the V gene TRBV5-1; D uncertain. V gave up 0 bases and J gave up 2 bases, with 5 bases separating them. CDR1 is SGHRS, CDR2 YFSETQ, per germline. The CDR3 totals 13 residues.

The V call is TRBV11-2, the J call TRBJ2-1, with D unclear. With 1 base removed from V and 6 bases from J, the gap between germline ends came to 7 bases. The CDR3 loop spans 13 amino acids. Germline V gene lookup returns CDR1 SGHAT and CDR2 FQNNGV. CDR3 amino acids: CASSLGRTNEQFF. DNA for the CDR3: TGTGCCAGCAGCTTAGGACGAACCAATGAGCAGTTCTTC.